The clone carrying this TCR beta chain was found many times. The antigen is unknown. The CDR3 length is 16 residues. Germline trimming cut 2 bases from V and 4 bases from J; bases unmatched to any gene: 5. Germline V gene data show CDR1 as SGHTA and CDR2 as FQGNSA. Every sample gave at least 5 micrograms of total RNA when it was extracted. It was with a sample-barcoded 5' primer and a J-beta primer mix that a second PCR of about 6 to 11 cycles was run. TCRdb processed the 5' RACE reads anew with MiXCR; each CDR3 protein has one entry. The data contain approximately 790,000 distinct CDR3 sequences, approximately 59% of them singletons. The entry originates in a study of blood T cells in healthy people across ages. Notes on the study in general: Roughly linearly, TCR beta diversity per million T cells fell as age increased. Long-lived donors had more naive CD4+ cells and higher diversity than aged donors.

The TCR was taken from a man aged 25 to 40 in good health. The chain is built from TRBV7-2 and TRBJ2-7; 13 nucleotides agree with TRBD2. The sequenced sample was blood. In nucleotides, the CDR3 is TGTGCCAGCAGCTTAACTAGCGGGGGGGCCAGTTACGAGCAGTACTTC. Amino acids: CASSLTSGGASYEQYF.